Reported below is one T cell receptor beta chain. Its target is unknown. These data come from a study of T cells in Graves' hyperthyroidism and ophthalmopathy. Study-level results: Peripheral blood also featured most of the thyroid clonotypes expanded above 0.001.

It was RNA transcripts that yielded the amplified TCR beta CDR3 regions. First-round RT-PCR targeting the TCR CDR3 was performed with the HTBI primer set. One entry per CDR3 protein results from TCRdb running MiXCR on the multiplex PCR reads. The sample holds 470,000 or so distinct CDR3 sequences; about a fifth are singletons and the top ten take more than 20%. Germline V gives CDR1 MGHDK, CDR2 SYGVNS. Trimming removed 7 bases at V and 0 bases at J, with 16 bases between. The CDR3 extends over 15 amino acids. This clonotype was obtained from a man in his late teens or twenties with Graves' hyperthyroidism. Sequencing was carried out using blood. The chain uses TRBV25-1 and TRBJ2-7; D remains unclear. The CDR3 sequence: CASKPQGQPSYEQYF. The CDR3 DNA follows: TGTGCCAGCAAGCCCCAAGGGCAGCCCTCCTACGAGCAGTACTTC.